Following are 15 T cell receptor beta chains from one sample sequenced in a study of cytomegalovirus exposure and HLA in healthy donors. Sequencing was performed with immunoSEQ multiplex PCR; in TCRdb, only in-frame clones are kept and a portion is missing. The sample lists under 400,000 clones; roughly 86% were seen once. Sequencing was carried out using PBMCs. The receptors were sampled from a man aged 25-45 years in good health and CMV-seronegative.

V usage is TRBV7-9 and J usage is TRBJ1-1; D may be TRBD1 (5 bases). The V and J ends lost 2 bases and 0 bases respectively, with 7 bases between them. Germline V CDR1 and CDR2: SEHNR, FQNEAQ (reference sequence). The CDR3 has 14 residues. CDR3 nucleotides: TGTGCCAGCAGCTTAAACAGGCTGAACACTGAAGCTTTCTTT. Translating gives CASSLNRLNTEAFF.

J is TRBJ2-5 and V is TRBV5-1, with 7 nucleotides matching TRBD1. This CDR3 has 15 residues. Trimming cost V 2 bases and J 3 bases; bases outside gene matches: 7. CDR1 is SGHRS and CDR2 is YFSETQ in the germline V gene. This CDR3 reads CASSLTGTEEETQYF. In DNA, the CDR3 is TGCGCCAGCAGCTTAACCGGGACAGAGGAAGAGACCCAGTACTTC. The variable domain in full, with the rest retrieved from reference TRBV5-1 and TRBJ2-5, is KAGVTQTPRYLIKTRGQQVTLSCSPISGHRSVSWYQQTPGQGLQFLFEYFSETQRNKGNFPGRFSGRQFSNSRSEMNVSTLELGDSALYLCASSLTGTEEETQYFGPGTRLLVL.

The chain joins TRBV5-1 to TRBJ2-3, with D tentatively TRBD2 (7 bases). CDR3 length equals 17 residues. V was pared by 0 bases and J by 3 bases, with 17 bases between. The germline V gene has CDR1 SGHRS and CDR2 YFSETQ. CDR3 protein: CASSLASQGAGTDTQYF. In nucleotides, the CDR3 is TGCGCCAGCAGCTTGGCGTCACAGGGAGCGGGGACAGATACGCAGTATTTT.

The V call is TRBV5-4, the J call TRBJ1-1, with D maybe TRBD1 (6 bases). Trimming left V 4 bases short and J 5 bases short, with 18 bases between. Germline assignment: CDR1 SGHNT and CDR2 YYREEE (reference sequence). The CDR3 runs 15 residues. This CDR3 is CASSPQLQGATEAFF. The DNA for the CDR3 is TGTGCCAGCAGCCCACAATTACAGGGAGCGACTGAAGCTTTCTTT.

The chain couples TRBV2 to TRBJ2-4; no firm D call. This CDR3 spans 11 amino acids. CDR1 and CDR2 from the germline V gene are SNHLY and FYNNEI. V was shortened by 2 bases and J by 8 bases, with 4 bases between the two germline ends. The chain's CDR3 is CASSERDIQYF. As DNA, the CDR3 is TGTGCCAGCAGTGAACGAGACATTCAGTACTTC.

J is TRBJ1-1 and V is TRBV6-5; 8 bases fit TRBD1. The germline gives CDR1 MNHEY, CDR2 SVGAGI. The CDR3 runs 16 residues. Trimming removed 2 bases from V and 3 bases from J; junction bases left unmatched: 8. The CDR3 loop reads CASSYDTGGRDTEAFF. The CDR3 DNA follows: TGTGCCAGCAGTTACGATACAGGGGGAAGGGACACTGAAGCTTTCTTT.

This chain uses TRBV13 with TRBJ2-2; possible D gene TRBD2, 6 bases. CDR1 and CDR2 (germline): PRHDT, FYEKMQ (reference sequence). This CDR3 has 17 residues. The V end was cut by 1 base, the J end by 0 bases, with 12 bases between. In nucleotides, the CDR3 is TGTGCCAGCAGCTTAGAGGGTCGACTAGCGAACACCGGGGAGCTGTTTTTT. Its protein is CASSLEGRLANTGELFF.

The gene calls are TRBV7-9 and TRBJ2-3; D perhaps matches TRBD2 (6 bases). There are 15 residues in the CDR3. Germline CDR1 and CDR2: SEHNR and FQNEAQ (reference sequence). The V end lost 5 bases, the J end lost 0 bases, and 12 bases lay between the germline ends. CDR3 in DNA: TGTGCCAGCAGCCTACCCGGGACTAGCACAGATACGCAGTATTTT. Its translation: CASSLPGTSTDTQYF.

The CDR3 spells CASSAAGDSYGYTF. The CDR3 region has the DNA TGTGCCAGCAGCGCAGCGGGGGACAGCTATGGCTACACCTTC. V is TRBV7-9 and J is TRBJ1-2; TRBD1 matches 7 bases. The CDR3 consists of 14 residues. Losses at the gene ends were 5 bases for V and 4 bases for J; bases not matched to a gene: 7. CDR1 is SEHNR, CDR2 FQNEAQ, per germline (reference sequence).

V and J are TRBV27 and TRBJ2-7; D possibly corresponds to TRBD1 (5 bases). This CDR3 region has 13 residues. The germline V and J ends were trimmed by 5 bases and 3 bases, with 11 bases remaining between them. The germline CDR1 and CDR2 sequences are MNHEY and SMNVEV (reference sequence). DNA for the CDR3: TGTGCCAGCAGTAGCAGGGAAGGCTACGAGCAGTACTTC. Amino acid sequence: CASSSREGYEQYF.

As DNA, the CDR3 is TGTGCCAGCAGTGAAGCAGGGGCACTAAGGCTTCGGACTGAAGCTTTCTTT. This translates into CASSEAGALRLRTEAFF. The chain couples TRBV6-1 to TRBJ1-1, with a possible D match to TRBD1 (5 bases). This CDR3 is built from 17 residues. The germline V gene has CDR1 MNHNS and CDR2 SASEGT. V lost 0 bases to trimming and J lost 5 bases, with 19 bases between them.

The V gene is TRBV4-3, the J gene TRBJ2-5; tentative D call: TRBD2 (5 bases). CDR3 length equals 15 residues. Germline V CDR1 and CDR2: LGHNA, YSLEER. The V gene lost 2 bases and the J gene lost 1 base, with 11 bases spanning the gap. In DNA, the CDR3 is TGCGCCAGCAGCCAATCAGGCGGGCCCCAAGAGACCCAGTACTTC. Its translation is CASSQSGGPQETQYF.

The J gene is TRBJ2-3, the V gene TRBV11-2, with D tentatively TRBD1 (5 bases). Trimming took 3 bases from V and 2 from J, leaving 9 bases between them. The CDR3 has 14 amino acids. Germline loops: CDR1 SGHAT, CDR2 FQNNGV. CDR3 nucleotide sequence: TGTGCCAGCAGCTTTACCAGGGCCACAGATACGCAGTATTTT. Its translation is CASSFTRATDTQYF.

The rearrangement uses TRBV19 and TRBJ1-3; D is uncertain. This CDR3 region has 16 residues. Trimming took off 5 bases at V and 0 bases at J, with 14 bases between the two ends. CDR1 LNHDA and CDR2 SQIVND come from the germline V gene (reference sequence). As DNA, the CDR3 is TGTGCCAGTAGTTCGCCCACTTCAAGCTCTGGAAACACCATATATTTT. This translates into CASSSPTSSSGNTIYF.

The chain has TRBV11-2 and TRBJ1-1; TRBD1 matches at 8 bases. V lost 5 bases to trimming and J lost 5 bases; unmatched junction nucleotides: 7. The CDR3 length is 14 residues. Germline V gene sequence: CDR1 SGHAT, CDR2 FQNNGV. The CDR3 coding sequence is TGTGCCAGCAGCCCTTTTACAGGGGGGACTGAAGCTTTCTTT. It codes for CASSPFTGGTEAFF.